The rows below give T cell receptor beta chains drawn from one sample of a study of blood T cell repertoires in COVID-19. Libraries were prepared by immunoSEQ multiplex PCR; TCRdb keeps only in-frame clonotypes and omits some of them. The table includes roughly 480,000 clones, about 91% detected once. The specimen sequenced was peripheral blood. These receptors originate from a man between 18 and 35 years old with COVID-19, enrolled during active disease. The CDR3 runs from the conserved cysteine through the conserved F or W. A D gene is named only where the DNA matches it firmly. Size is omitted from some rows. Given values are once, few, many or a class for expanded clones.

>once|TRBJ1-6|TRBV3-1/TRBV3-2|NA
CASSLRIPGDSPLHF
TGTGCCAGCAGTCTTAGGATACCCGGGGATTCACCCCTCCACTTT
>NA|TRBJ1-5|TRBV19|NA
CASSPRGDINSNQPQHF
TGTGCCAGTAGTCCACGGGGGGACATCAATAGCAATCAGCCCCAGCATTTT
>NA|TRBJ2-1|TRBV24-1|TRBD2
CATSDRLAGGYNEQFF
TGTGCCACCAGTGATAGGTTGGCGGGAGGGTACAATGAGCAGTTCTTC
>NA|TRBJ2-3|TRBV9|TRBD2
CASSVGAGGVPDTQYF
TGTGCCAGCAGCGTAGGAGCGGGGGGGGTACCAGATACGCAGTATTTT
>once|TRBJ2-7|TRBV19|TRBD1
CASSLGGQLRLRQYF
TGTGCCAGTAGTCTAGGGGGACAGTTACGCCTACGACAGTACTTC
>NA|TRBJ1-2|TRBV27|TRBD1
CASSPSPQGAQGGYTF
TGTGCCAGCAGCCCCTCGCCCCAGGGGGCGCAAGGGGGCTACACCTTC
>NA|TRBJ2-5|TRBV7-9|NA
CASTYSVKGGGETQYF
TGTGCCAGCACCTACTCGGTGAAGGGAGGCGGAGAGACCCAGTACTTC
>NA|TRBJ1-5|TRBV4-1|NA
CASSQELRGGRIRNQPQHF
TGCGCCAGCAGCCAAGAGCTGAGGGGGGGGCGGATTAGAAATCAGCCCCAGCATTTT
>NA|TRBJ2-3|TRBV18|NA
CASSPFEKTDTQYF
TGTGCCAGCTCACCGTTCGAGAAAACAGATACGCAGTATTTT
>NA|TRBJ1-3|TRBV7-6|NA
CASSPRTVLSGNTIYF
TGTGCCAGCAGCCCCCGGACAGTCCTCTCTGGAAACACCATATATTTT
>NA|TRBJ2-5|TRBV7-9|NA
CASSSGTRKTQYF
TGTGCCAGCAGCTCGGGAACACGGAAGACCCAGTACTTC
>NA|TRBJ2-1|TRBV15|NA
CATSRDRNPYNEQFF
TGTGCCACCAGCAGAGATCGTAATCCGTACAATGAGCAGTTCTTC
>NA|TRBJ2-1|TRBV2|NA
CASMKRDSASYNEQFF
TGTGCCAGCATGAAGCGTGATTCAGCATCCTACAATGAGCAGTTCTTC
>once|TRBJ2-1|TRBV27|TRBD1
CASSPTGGSYNEQFF
TGTGCCAGCAGTCCTACAGGGGGCTCCTACAATGAGCAGTTCTTC
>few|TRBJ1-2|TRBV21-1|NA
CASMAGYTF
TGTGCCAGCATGGCTGGCTACACCTTC
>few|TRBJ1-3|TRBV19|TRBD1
CASSVTGGFGNTIYF
TGTGCCAGTAGTGTCACAGGGGGCTTTGGAAACACCATATATTTT
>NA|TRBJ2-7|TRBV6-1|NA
CASSERGKGSSYEQYF
TGTGCCAGCAGTGAAAGGGGTAAGGGAAGCTCCTACGAGCAGTACTTC
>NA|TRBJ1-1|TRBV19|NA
CASSPRGGLNTEAFF
TGTGCCAGTAGTCCGCGGGGGGGATTGAACACTGAAGCTTTCTTT
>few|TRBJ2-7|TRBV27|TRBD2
CATTGTSGSRLGEQYF
TGTGCCACTACCGGGACTAGCGGGAGCCGCCTTGGGGAGCAGTACTTC
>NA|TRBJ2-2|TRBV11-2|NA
CASSLEIDTGELFF
TGTGCCAGCAGCTTAGAAATCGACACCGGGGAGCTGTTTTTT